The entry below gives a single T cell receptor (beta chain) sequence along with its context. The data are from a study of identical twins. TCRdb analysed the 5' RACE reads with MiXCR anew, one entry per CDR3 protein. The sample lists 1.5 million to 2 million distinct CDR3 sequences, less than 35% seen once, with about 0.3% in the top ten. CDR3 length: 13 residues. The germline V and J ends were trimmed by 3 bases and 7 bases, with 13 bases remaining between them. Germline V CDR1 and CDR2: DFQATT, SNEGSKA (reference sequence). This receptor was identified in a newborn girl in good health. Sequencing input: cord blood. The chain links TRBV20-1 to TRBJ2-1; a possible D gene is TRBD2 (6 bases). The CDR3 loop reads CSASSGVWNEQFF. CDR3 nucleotides: TGCAGTGCTAGTTCGGGAGTCTGGAATGAGCAGTTCTTC.